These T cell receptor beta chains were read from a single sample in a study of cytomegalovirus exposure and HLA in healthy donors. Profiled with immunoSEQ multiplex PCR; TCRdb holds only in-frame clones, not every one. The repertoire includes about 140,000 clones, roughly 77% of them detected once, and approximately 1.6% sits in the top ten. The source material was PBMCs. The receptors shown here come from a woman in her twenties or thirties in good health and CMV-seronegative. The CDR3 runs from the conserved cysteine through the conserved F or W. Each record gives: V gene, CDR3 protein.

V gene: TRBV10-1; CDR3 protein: CASSPGQGYFEGNTEAFF
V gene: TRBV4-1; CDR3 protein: CASSQDPGIRNSPLHF
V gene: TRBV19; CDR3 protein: CASSINRDYGYTF
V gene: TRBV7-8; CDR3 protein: CASSLSSAGRGEKLFF
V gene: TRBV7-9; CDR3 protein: CASSRGLAGYNEQFF
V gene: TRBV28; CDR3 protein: CASSSSGGAYEQYF
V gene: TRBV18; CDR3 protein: CASSLDRVYGYTF
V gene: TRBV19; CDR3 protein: CASTKDRGERQPQHF
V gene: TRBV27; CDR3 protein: CANRRDSEAKNIQYF
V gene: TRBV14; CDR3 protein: CASSHKAGTSYEQYF
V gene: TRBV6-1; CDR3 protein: CASNLRQGLGDEQFF
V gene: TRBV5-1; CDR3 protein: CASRGGDQETQYF
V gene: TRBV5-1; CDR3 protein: CASSPQRGNQETQYF
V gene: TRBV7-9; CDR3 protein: CASSLGTGREAFF
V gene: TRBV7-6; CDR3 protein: CASSLAREETQYF
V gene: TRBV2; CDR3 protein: CASSESRPPHNTQYF
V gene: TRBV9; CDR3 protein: CASSVGGDREKLFF
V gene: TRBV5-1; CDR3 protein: CASSFLTPNTGELFF
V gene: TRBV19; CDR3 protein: CASSLDLPGSGLFF
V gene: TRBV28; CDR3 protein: CASSYLDRTGQPQHF
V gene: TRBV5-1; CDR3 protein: CASSSGVSREQYF
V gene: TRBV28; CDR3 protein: CASSLFSSSEFYEQYF
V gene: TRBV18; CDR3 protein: CASLTDSGRDSSYNEQFF
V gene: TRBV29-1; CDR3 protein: CSVYSGGIGYGYTF
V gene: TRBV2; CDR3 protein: CASSDPQGLLVYGYTF
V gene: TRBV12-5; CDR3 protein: CASGLGREQFF
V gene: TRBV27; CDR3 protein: CASSFWAGGLGADTQYF
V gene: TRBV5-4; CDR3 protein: CASSFSGDYSGNTIYF
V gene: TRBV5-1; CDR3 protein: CASSEGSLQETQYF
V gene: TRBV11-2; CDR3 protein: CASSLTSGSNEQFF
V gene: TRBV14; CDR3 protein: CASSQVLAGAYYF
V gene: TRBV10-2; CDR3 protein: CASSPAPGQGVGGYTF
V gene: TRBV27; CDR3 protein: CASSLAGRRTGELFF
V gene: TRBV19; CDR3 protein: CASSIGGGARQPQHF
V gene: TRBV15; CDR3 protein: CATSVRTGGGEQYF
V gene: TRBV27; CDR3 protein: CASSSRTGISEQYF
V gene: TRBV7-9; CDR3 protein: CASSPDGLAGVGQYF
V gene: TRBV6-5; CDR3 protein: CASSGRAEKLFF
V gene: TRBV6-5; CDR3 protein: CASSGGLADYNEQFF
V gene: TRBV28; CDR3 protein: CASSSGQGGLRGYTF
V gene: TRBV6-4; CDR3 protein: CASSPTGTADTQYF